These 19 T cell receptor beta chains originate from one sample sequenced in a study of T-cell reconstitution after alpha-beta-depleted transplantation in children. Unique molecular identifiers were built into the TCRbeta library. TCRdb reprocessed the PCR reads via MiXCR and lists one record per CDR3 protein. The data show a few hundred thousand distinct CDR3 sequences, 25% to 30% seen once. Here the sequenced sample was PBMCs, taken before TCRalphabeta/CD19-depleted stem cell transplant. Receptors were obtained from a boy under two years old with Wiskott-Aldrich syndrome, due to receive a stem cell transplant.

This clonotype was detected a few times. The rearrangement joins TRBV20-1 to TRBJ2-7; no definite D call. The CDR3 loop spans 13 amino acids. V was trimmed by 3 bases and J by 0 bases, leaving 9 bases between them. Germline CDR1 and CDR2: DFQATT and SNEGSKA (reference sequence). The CDR3 DNA sequence: TGCAGTGCTAGGCGGCCCAGCTCCTACGAGCAGTACTTC. Translation: CSARRPSSYEQYF.

This clonotype has more than one count but fewer than ten. This chain uses TRBV20-1 with TRBJ2-3, with 7 bases lining up with TRBD2. The germline CDR1 and CDR2 sequences are DFQATT and SNEGSKA (reference sequence). V lost 0 bases and J lost 4; bases outside the gene matches: 10. The CDR3 consists of 16 residues. In DNA form, the CDR3 reads TGCAGTGCTAGAGATTATAGAGCGGGGCGCCCAGATACGCAGTATTTT. Its protein is CSARDYRAGRPDTQYF.

This clonotype turned up a few times. This chain joins TRBV6-5 and TRBJ2-1, with TRBD2 matching over 8 bases. Trimming cost V 4 bases and J 4 bases; bases outside gene matches: 6. The length of the CDR3 is 15 residues. Germline CDR1 and CDR2: MNHEY and SVGAGI. DNA for the CDR3: TGTGCCAGCAGTTCTCTAGCGGGTCGATACAATGAGCAGTTCTTC. Its protein is CASSSLAGRYNEQFF.

This clonotype occurred a few times. This chain links TRBV19 with TRBJ2-7; 9 nucleotides line up with TRBD2. CDR1 LNHDA and CDR2 SQIVND come from the germline V gene (reference sequence). The ends lost 6 bases at V and 1 base at J; junction bases unmatched: 4. The CDR3 spans 14 residues. The CDR3 here is CASSRTSESYEQYF. The CDR3 DNA sequence: TGTGCCAGTAGCCGGACTAGCGAATCCTACGAGCAGTACTTC.

The chain recombines TRBV20-1 with TRBJ2-3; no clear D. The CDR3 is made up of 14 amino acids. V lost 3 bases and J lost 2, with 12 bases in between. Per the germline V gene, CDR1 is DFQATT and CDR2 is SNEGSKA (reference sequence). The CDR3 protein is CSASPTSTTDTQYF. CDR3 nucleotides: TGCAGTGCTAGCCCGACTTCGACCACAGATACGCAGTATTTT.

This clonotype was counted only a few times. This chain uses TRBV12-3 or TRBV12-4 with TRBJ2-1, with 10 bases aligning to TRBD2. V gave up 3 bases and J gave up 3 bases; unmatched junction bases: 11. This CDR3 spans 18 amino acids. The CDR3 nucleotides read TGTGCCAGCAGTTTTTCCCTTGCGACTAGCGGGCGCTACAATGAGCAGTTCTTC. Translating it yields CASSFSLATSGRYNEQFF.

This clonotype has more than one count but fewer than ten. This chain connects TRBV18 to TRBJ2-7; D gene unclear. The germline V and J ends were trimmed by 5 bases and 2 bases, with 16 bases remaining between them. The CDR3 spans 15 residues. CDR1 is KGHSH and CDR2 is LQKENI in the germline V gene. This chain's CDR3 is CASSSLYSLTYEQYF. DNA of the CDR3: TGTGCCAGCTCATCGCTGTACAGTCTAACCTACGAGCAGTACTTC.

In its sample, this clonotype was seen a few times. In DNA form, the CDR3 reads TGCGCCAGCAGCTTGGTGAGGGCTAGCTCAGGAGAGACCCAGTACTTC. Protein product: CASSLVRASSGETQYF. The V and J genes are TRBV5-1 and TRBJ2-5; tentative D call: TRBD2 (5 bases). The CDR3 loop spans 16 amino acids. The V gene's germline CDR1 is SGHRS and CDR2 YFSETQ. Trimming took off 0 bases at V and 4 bases at J, with 16 bases between the two ends. The variable domain in full, completed from reference TRBV5-1 and TRBJ2-5, reads KAGVTQTPRYLIKTRGQQVTLSCSPISGHRSVSWYQQTPGQGLQFLFEYFSETQRNKGNFPGRFSGRQFSNSRSEMNVSTLELGDSALYLCASSLVRASSGETQYFGPGTRLLVL.

This clonotype appeared a few times. CDR3 bases: TGTGCCAGCAGTGATGCCGGGGCCGGGGACATTCAGTACTTC. It codes for CASSDAGAGDIQYF. The chain combines TRBV12-3 or TRBV12-4 with TRBJ2-4; D possibly matches TRBD1 or TRBD2 (5 bases each). CDR3 length: 14 amino acids. Deletions cut 5 bases from V and 8 bases from J, with 16 bases between.

V is TRBV5-1 and J is TRBJ2-7, with 7 bases that match TRBD2. The CDR3 is 13 residues long. V was clipped by 3 bases and J by 1 base; unmatched bases: 1. Germline loops: CDR1 SGHRS, CDR2 YFSETQ. CDR3 nucleotides: TGCGCCAGCAGCTGGACTAGATCCTACGAGCAGTACTTC. Translating it yields CASSWTRSYEQYF.

This clonotype came up a few times. The chain links TRBV5-1 to TRBJ2-5, with a tentative D call TRBD1 (6 bases). The V gene's germline CDR1 is SGHRS and CDR2 YFSETQ. Trimming removed 3 bases at V and 3 bases at J, with 15 bases between. The CDR3 has 15 residues. CDR3 in amino acids: CASSSLGQVEETQYF. The CDR3 region has the DNA TGCGCCAGCAGCTCGTTGGGACAAGTAGAAGAGACCCAGTACTTC.

This clonotype was seen only a few times. The J gene is TRBJ1-1, the V gene TRBV28; D gene uncertain. The CDR3 covers 12 residues. Per the germline V gene, CDR1 is MDHEN and CDR2 is SYDVKM. Between the trimmed V and J ends, which lost 2 bases and 5 bases, there was a span of 6 bases. CDR3: CASSLRMTEAFF. CDR3 nucleotides: TGTGCCAGCAGTTTAAGAATGACTGAAGCTTTCTTT.

V usage is TRBV14 and J usage is TRBJ1-1; 9 bases map to TRBD1. There are 17 residues in the CDR3. Germline CDR1 reads SGHDN; CDR2 reads FVKESK. Germline trimming cut 1 base from V and 0 bases from J; bases unmatched to any gene: 6. CDR3 bases: TGTGCCAGCAGCCAAGGGGACAGGGTTAGCATGAACACTGAAGCTTTCTTT. It specifies CASSQGDRVSMNTEAFF.

The V and J genes are TRBV5-1 and TRBJ2-1; no reliable D call. V was clipped by 0 bases and J by 3 bases, with 13 bases between them. The CDR3 sequence is 16 residues long. CDR1 is SGHRS and CDR2 is YFSETQ in the germline V gene. CDR3 DNA: TGCGCCAGCAGCTTGGAAGGGTGGGAAGGCTACAATGAGCAGTTCTTC. Translated: CASSLEGWEGYNEQFF.

The chain links TRBV6-1 to TRBJ2-4; D is ambiguous. V lost 3 bases and J 0 bases, leaving 9 bases between the germline ends. The germline CDR1 and CDR2 sequences are MNHNS and SASEGT. This CDR3 is built from 15 residues. The CDR3 protein is CASSDLGVAKNIQYF. Here the CDR3 DNA reads TGTGCCAGCAGTGATTTAGGAGTAGCCAAAAACATTCAGTACTTC.

The V gene is TRBV5-6, the J gene TRBJ2-3; 9 bases line up with TRBD2. V shed 2 bases and J 6 bases; nucleotides not matched to a gene: 19. The CDR3 is 19 amino acids. Germline V gene sequence: CDR1 SGHDT, CDR2 YYEEEE. The CDR3 spells CASSFNRGSLREGRDTQYF. The CDR3 DNA follows: TGTGCCAGCAGCTTCAATCGAGGATCGTTGCGGGAGGGCCGGGATACGCAGTATTTT.

This clonotype was seen a handful of times. The gene calls are TRBV20-1 and TRBJ2-1; TRBD2 might be the D (5 bases). The V end was cut by 6 bases, the J end by 0 bases, with 12 bases between. Germline V CDR1 and CDR2: DFQATT, SNEGSKA (reference sequence). CDR3 size: 14 residues. In DNA, the CDR3 is TGCAGTGCGACTACTAGGAGCTCCTACAATGAGCAGTTCTTC. The encoded protein is CSATTRSSYNEQFF.

There are a few counts of this clonotype. V is TRBV7-3 and J is TRBJ2-1, with D possibly matching TRBD1 (5 bases). From germline, CDR1 is SGHTA and CDR2 FQGTGA. Trimming removed 5 bases at V and 7 bases at J, with 15 bases between. This CDR3 has 14 residues. Written as DNA, the CDR3 is TGTGCCAGCAGCCCCAAGGGGTCTCCGAATGAGCAGTTCTTC. Amino acids: CASSPKGSPNEQFF.

This clonotype was seen many times. J is TRBJ2-5 and V is TRBV20-1; TRBD1 aligns across 8 bases. The V segment lost 6 bases and the J segment 4 bases; nucleotides outside the gene matches: 7. CDR3 length: 13 amino acids. Germline assignment: CDR1 DFQATT and CDR2 SNEGSKA (reference sequence). CDR3 coding DNA: TGCAGTGCGAGGACAGGGCTGGCAGAGACCCAGTACTTC. Translating it yields CSARTGLAETQYF.